The sequence of this T cell receptor (beta chain) was determined in a study of cytomegalovirus exposure and HLA in healthy donors. Study-wide findings and caveats: Because they were indistinguishable, some V segments, including TRBV6-2 and TRBV6-3, were excluded. Later genetic work tied a missense DCLRE1C variant to beta-chain V and J trimming.

Vbeta (60) and Jbeta (13) primers were used in the PCR. In the original analysis: In a later analysis, the count reached 75 million to 90 million unique TCR beta chains, with roughly 12 million shared. Assay: immunoSEQ multiplex PCR; the TCRdb copy retains only in-frame clones and omits some. Clonal size and the V and J genes are those of that table, whereas D and trimming came from the DNA. Of approximately 110,000 clones in the sample, over 60% are singletons; the top ten hold 13%. The CDR3 extends over 16 amino acids. CDR1 and CDR2 (germline): SEHNR, FQNEAQ (reference sequence). J lost 8 bases, V lost 5 bases, and 12 bases had no gene match. Comments on this clone: Antigen specificity is unknown.

The rearrangement links TRBV7-9 to TRBJ2-1; 10 bases fit TRBD2. What was sequenced was PBMCs. The origin of this receptor is a woman aged 55 to 70 in good health and CMV-seropositive. CDR3 region: CASSTTTKRGGYEQFF. CDR3 nucleotide sequence: TGTGCCAGCAGCACGACGACTAAGCGGGGGGGCTATGAGCAGTTCTTC. The full variable domain, with the rest looked up from reference TRBV7-9 and TRBJ2-1, is DTGVSQNPRHKITKRGQNVTFRCDPISEHNRLYWYRQTLGQGPEFLTYFQNEAQLEKSRLLSDRFSAERPKGSFSTLEIQRTEQGDSAMYLCASSTTTKRGGYEQFFGPGTRLTVL.